This T cell receptor beta chain was captured in a study of CD8 T cells in ankylosing spondylitis. Between the trimmed V and J ends, which lost 1 base and 7 bases, there was a span of 5 bases. There are 11 residues in the CDR3. Germline V lookup: CDR1 SQVTM, CDR2 ANQGSEA. Study-wide results and limits: Some motif variants had been reported before (in reactive arthritis synovial fluid and blood). Ankylosing spondylitis blood appeared to carry a characteristic TCR beta motif of eight or nine highly homologous variants. There was reportedly significant enrichment of clones that were disease-linked in matched ankylosing spondylitis synovial fluid.

Quantitative molecular-barcoded 5'-RACE generated the TCR beta libraries. TCRdb reprocessed the 5' RACE reads with MiXCR, giving one entry per CDR3 protein. Altogether about 130,000 distinct CDR3 sequences are present, approximately 13% being singletons, with the ten largest covering 2.5% to 3.5%. In its sample, this clonotype was seen a few times. Its cognate antigen is unknown. The TCR comes from a female donor with ankylosing spondylitis or in good health (not recorded which). The V gene is TRBV29-1, the J gene TRBJ1-3; D is ambiguous. The sample consisted of blood, either unsorted or a sorted T cell fraction (not recorded which). CDR3 bases: TGCAGCGTTGAAGCAGCGAACACCATATATTTT. It yields the protein CSVEAANTIYF. The whole variable domain, remainder taken from reference TRBV29-1 and TRBJ1-3, is SAVISQKPSRDICQRGTSLTIQCQVDSQVTMMFWYRQQPGQSLTLIATANQGSEATYESGFVIDKFPISRPNLTFSTLTVSNMSPEDSSIYLCSVEAANTIYFGEGSWLTVV.